This TCR beta chain was sequenced in a study of OX40 agonist ivuxolimab in advanced cancers. Study as a whole: Three partial responders included one hepatocellular carcinoma patient and two cutaneous melanoma patients. Points from the study as a whole: Partial responders at 0.1-3.0 mg/kg showed near-lowest clonal expansion. CD4+ and CD8+ blood T cells expanded clonally by week 6 at 0.1 to 3.0 mg/kg.

CDR1 is MNHEY and CDR2 is SVGAGI in the germline V gene. CDR3 length: 11 amino acids. Trimming took 7 bases from V and 8 from J, leaving 11 bases between them. For this clone: Antigen unknown.

The repertoire was sequenced with immunoSEQ multiplex PCR; TCRdb's copy has only in-frame clones and lacks some. The sample carries tens of thousands of clones, 84% recorded once. This receptor was obtained from an adult with an advanced solid tumor such as melanoma, head and neck, liver or kidney cancer. This chain links TRBV6-5 with TRBJ1-1; D possibly corresponds to TRBD1 (5 bases). The material was CD4+ or CD8+ T cells sorted from blood, obtained in a trial of the OX40 agonist ivuxolimab. The CDR3 nucleotides are TGTGCCAGCACCTTCGAGGGGGAAGCTTTCTTT. It is translated as CASTFEGEAFF.